The rows below give T cell receptor beta chains drawn from one sample of a study of shared clonotypes between healthy human individuals. Measured with immunoSEQ multiplex PCR; TCRdb has only the in-frame clones, and not every one. The sample has around 2,000,000 clones, about 95% seen once. Material: naive CD8+ T cells sorted from blood. These receptors came from a young man in good health. The CDR3 runs from the conserved cysteine through the conserved F or W. D genes are given only for firm matches. A row's size may be missing; if present it is once, few, many or a size class.

d_call: TRBD2
clone_size: once
v_call: TRBV11-2
j_call: TRBJ2-2
cdr3_aa: CASSELAATGELFF
cdr3_nt: TGTGCCAGCAGCGAACTAGCGGCCACCGGGGAGCTGTTTTTT

d_call: -
clone_size: -
v_call: TRBV7-9
j_call: TRBJ1-2
cdr3_aa: CASSSGTNYGYTF
cdr3_nt: TGTGCCAGCAGCTCGGGCACAAACTATGGCTACACCTTC

d_call: TRBD1
clone_size: -
v_call: TRBV6-1
j_call: TRBJ2-3
cdr3_aa: CASSGDVRQGFLDTQYF
cdr3_nt: TGTGCCAGCAGTGGGGACGTGAGACAGGGGTTTTTAGATACGCAGTATTTT

d_call: TRBD2
clone_size: -
v_call: TRBV4-1
j_call: TRBJ2-7
cdr3_aa: CASSQSQALAGSEQYF
cdr3_nt: TGCGCCAGCAGCCAATCCCAAGCCTTAGCGGGATCCGAGCAGTACTTC

d_call: TRBD2
clone_size: -
v_call: TRBV7-8
j_call: TRBJ2-1
cdr3_aa: CASSSGLAGESSYNEQFF
cdr3_nt: TGTGCCAGCAGCTCGGGACTAGCGGGAGAGAGCTCCTACAATGAGCAGTTCTTC

d_call: TRBD1
clone_size: -
v_call: TRBV9
j_call: TRBJ1-6
cdr3_aa: CASSENSGQGSPLHF
cdr3_nt: TGTGCCAGCAGCGAAAATTCGGGACAGGGCTCACCCCTCCACTTT

d_call: TRBD2
clone_size: -
v_call: TRBV5-1
j_call: TRBJ2-1
cdr3_aa: CASSDPGLAVYNEQFF
cdr3_nt: TGCGCCAGCAGCGACCCGGGACTAGCGGTTTACAATGAGCAGTTCTTC

d_call: TRBD1
clone_size: -
v_call: TRBV27
j_call: TRBJ1-2
cdr3_aa: CASSPTGSEGYGYTF
cdr3_nt: TGTGCCAGCAGCCCGACAGGGTCCGAAGGGTATGGCTACACCTTC

d_call: -
clone_size: -
v_call: TRBV5-4
j_call: TRBJ2-5
cdr3_aa: CASSLDQGPRETQYF
cdr3_nt: TGTGCCAGCAGTTTGGATCAGGGTCCCCGGGAGACCCAGTACTTC

d_call: TRBD1
clone_size: -
v_call: TRBV7-9
j_call: TRBJ2-7
cdr3_aa: CASSLGGQGIYEQYF
cdr3_nt: TGTGCCAGCAGCTTAGGCGGACAGGGGATATACGAGCAGTACTTC

d_call: TRBD2
clone_size: -
v_call: TRBV2
j_call: TRBJ2-3
cdr3_aa: CASTSGGSDTQYF
cdr3_nt: TGTGCCAGCACCTCGGGAGGGTCAGATACGCAGTATTTT

d_call: TRBD2
clone_size: once
v_call: TRBV5-4
j_call: TRBJ2-1
cdr3_aa: CAIPGTTRYNEQFF
cdr3_nt: TGTGCCATCCCCGGGACTACCCGATACAATGAGCAGTTCTTC

d_call: -
clone_size: -
v_call: TRBV20-1
j_call: TRBJ2-1
cdr3_aa: CSARVGVEQFF
cdr3_nt: TGCAGTGCTAGAGTCGGAGTTGAGCAGTTCTTC

d_call: -
clone_size: once
v_call: TRBV5-6
j_call: TRBJ2-1
cdr3_aa: CASSSERVDEQFF
cdr3_nt: TGTGCCAGCAGCTCGGAGAGGGTGGATGAGCAGTTCTTC

d_call: -
clone_size: -
v_call: TRBV6-1
j_call: TRBJ1-2
cdr3_aa: CASSEFPEDYGYTF
cdr3_nt: TGTGCCAGCAGTGAATTCCCCGAGGACTACGGCTACACCTTC

d_call: TRBD1
clone_size: -
v_call: TRBV7-9
j_call: TRBJ2-3
cdr3_aa: CASSAVRDRGTDTQYF
cdr3_nt: TGTGCCAGCAGCGCAGTAAGGGACAGGGGGACAGATACGCAGTATTTT

d_call: TRBD2
clone_size: -
v_call: TRBV9
j_call: TRBJ2-5
cdr3_aa: CASSADSGGARETQYF
cdr3_nt: TGTGCCAGCAGCGCCGATAGCGGGGGGGCAAGAGAGACCCAGTACTTC

d_call: -
clone_size: once
v_call: TRBV9
j_call: TRBJ2-2
cdr3_aa: CASSVAGSSGELFF
cdr3_nt: TGTGCCAGCAGCGTAGCTGGGTCCTCCGGGGAGCTGTTTTTT

d_call: TRBD2
clone_size: -
v_call: TRBV5-1
j_call: TRBJ2-1
cdr3_aa: CASSLVQREDEQFF
cdr3_nt: TGCGCCAGCAGCTTAGTCCAGCGGGAGGATGAGCAGTTCTTC

d_call: -
clone_size: -
v_call: TRBV11-2
j_call: TRBJ2-7
cdr3_aa: CASSLGVGYEQYF
cdr3_nt: TGTGCCAGCAGCTTAGGGGTAGGGTACGAGCAGTACTTC

d_call: -
clone_size: -
v_call: TRBV4-1
j_call: TRBJ2-3
cdr3_aa: CASSPIRDLGQYF
cdr3_nt: TGCGCCAGCAGCCCAATACGGGACTTGGGACAATACTTT

d_call: -
clone_size: -
v_call: TRBV13
j_call: TRBJ2-7
cdr3_aa: CASGGSGGWGFYEQYF
cdr3_nt: TGTGCCAGCGGTGGGTCTGGGGGTTGGGGTTTCTACGAGCAGTACTTC

d_call: -
clone_size: -
v_call: TRBV9
j_call: TRBJ2-7
cdr3_aa: CASSVASSYEQYF
cdr3_nt: TGTGCCAGCAGCGTAGCCTCGTCCTACGAGCAGTACTTC

d_call: -
clone_size: -
v_call: TRBV15
j_call: TRBJ2-3
cdr3_aa: CATSRDESATDTQYF
cdr3_nt: TGTGCCACCAGCAGAGATGAATCGGCCACAGATACGCAGTATTTT

d_call: TRBD1
clone_size: once
v_call: TRBV7-9
j_call: TRBJ1-4
cdr3_aa: CASSPDLQGALGEKLFF
cdr3_nt: TGTGCCAGCAGCCCCGATTTACAGGGGGCGCTGGGGGAAAAACTGTTTTTT

d_call: -
clone_size: once
v_call: TRBV6-1
j_call: TRBJ2-7
cdr3_aa: CASKEGREPGYEQYF
cdr3_nt: TGTGCCAGCAAAGAAGGACGGGAGCCGGGCTACGAGCAGTACTTC

d_call: -
clone_size: -
v_call: TRBV29-1
j_call: TRBJ1-2
cdr3_aa: CSVVNGHLEVYGYTF
cdr3_nt: TGCAGCGTTGTCAACGGTCACCTCGAAGTCTATGGCTACACCTTC

d_call: -
clone_size: -
v_call: TRBV9
j_call: TRBJ1-4
cdr3_aa: CASSVTQGTTNEKLFF
cdr3_nt: TGTGCCAGCAGCGTAACCCAGGGAACAACTAATGAAAAACTGTTTTTT

d_call: TRBD1
clone_size: -
v_call: TRBV4-1
j_call: TRBJ2-7
cdr3_aa: CASSQDPTGISYEQYF
cdr3_nt: TGCGCCAGCAGCCAAGATCCGACAGGGATTTCCTACGAGCAGTACTTC